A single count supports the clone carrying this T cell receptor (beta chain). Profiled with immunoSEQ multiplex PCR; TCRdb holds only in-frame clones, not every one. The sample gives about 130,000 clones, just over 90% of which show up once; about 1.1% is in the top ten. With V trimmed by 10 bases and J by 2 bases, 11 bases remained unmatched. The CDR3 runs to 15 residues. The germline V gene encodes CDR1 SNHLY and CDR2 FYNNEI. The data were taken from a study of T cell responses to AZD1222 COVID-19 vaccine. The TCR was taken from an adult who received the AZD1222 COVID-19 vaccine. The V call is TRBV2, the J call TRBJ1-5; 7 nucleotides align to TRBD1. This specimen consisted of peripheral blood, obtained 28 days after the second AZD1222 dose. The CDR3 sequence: CATAREGTGNQPQHF. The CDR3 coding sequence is TGTGCCACCGCTCGAGAGGGGACAGGCAATCAGCCCCAGCATTTT.